Each of the 17 T cell receptor beta chains below was sequenced from the same sample in a study of cytomegalovirus exposure and HLA in healthy donors (TCRdb year 2017). Library preparation employed the immunoSEQ multiplex PCR assay. TCRdb stores this immuneACCESS table with in-frame sequences only. Part of the clones is absent; in the studies checked, under half of the shortfall reflects unresolved V genes, and no reason is known for the rest. A total of some 90,000 clones appear in this sample, approximately 84% of them only once. The ten largest account for about 6% of the sample. The sequencing sample was made of PBMCs. Every receptor here comes from a man aged 18 to 35 in good health and CMV-seropositive.

V is TRBV5-4 and J is TRBJ2-7, with 10 bases aligning to TRBD1. Germline lookup yields CDR1 SGHNT and CDR2 YYREEE (reference sequence). The CDR3 extends over 16 amino acids. Trimming took 4 bases from V and 6 from J; bases not matched to a gene: 13. CDR3 DNA: TGTGCCAGCAGCGAACCGGGACAGGGGAGACAGGCCGAGCAGTACTTC. As protein: CASSEPGQGRQAEQYF.

The chain couples TRBV7-9 to TRBJ2-3, with 8 bases matching TRBD2. Looked up from germline, CDR1 is SEHNR and CDR2 is FQNEAQ (reference sequence). V dropped 7 bases and J dropped 3; count of bases not matched to a gene: 9. The CDR3 covers 15 residues. CDR3 residues: CASTFRAGVTDTQYF. The CDR3, as DNA: TGTGCCAGCACCTTCAGAGCGGGAGTGACAGATACGCAGTATTTT.

This chain connects TRBV12-5 to TRBJ1-4; TRBD1 is a possible D gene (6 bases). The CDR3 is 21 amino acids. Germline-derived CDR1 and CDR2 are LGHNT and FRNRAP. Deletions cut 1 base from V and 6 bases from J, with 30 bases between. The CDR3 sequence: CASGLAQTRWGRQREDEKLFF. As DNA, the CDR3 is TGTGCTAGTGGTTTGGCTCAAACCCGATGGGGGCGACAACGTGAAGATGAAAAACTGTTTTTT.

V is TRBV9 and J is TRBJ2-1, with 9 bases matching TRBD2. The CDR3 covers 15 residues. Per germline, CDR1 SGDLS and CDR2 YYNGEE. The V and J ends lost 4 bases and 8 bases, in that order; junction bases with no gene match: 10. CDR3 bases: TGTGCCAGCAGCCTTAGCGGGAGCGACTGGGATGAGCAGTTCTTC. Its translation is CASSLSGSDWDEQFF.

V and J are TRBV6-5 and TRBJ2-3, with a weak D call TRBD2 (5 bases). Looked up from germline, CDR1 is MNHEY and CDR2 is SVGAGI. The ends were cut back, 4 bases at V and 3 bases at J, with 11 bases in the middle. This CDR3 has 14 residues. CDR3 amino acids: CASSLWTGTDTQYF. The CDR3 region has the DNA TGTGCCAGCAGTTTATGGACGGGGACAGATACGCAGTATTTT.

The chain employs TRBV7-2 and TRBJ1-5, with 9 bases identical to TRBD1. Trimming took 4 bases from V and 1 from J; bases not matched to a gene: 5. This CDR3 is built from 16 residues. Germline V CDR1 and CDR2: SGHTA, FQGNSA. The CDR3 loop is CASSSTGGLSNQPQHF. CDR3 sequence (DNA): TGTGCCAGCAGCTCCACAGGGGGCCTGAGCAATCAGCCCCAGCATTTT.

This CDR3 is CASSDTGGFYGYTF. The DNA of the CDR3 is TGTGCCAGCAGTGATACAGGGGGCTTTTATGGCTACACCTTC. V is TRBV25-1 and J is TRBJ1-2; 9 bases agree with TRBD1. From germline, CDR1 is MGHDK and CDR2 SYGVNS. With 3 bases clipped from V and 5 bases from J, the junction kept 4 bases outside the gene matches. This CDR3 region has 14 residues.

This rearrangement joins TRBV6-6 to TRBJ2-1, with unresolved D. Germline-derived CDR1 and CDR2 are MNHNY and SVGAGI (reference sequence). The CDR3 has 13 residues. V was cut by 0 bases and J by 10 bases, with 10 bases left in between. This chain's CDR3 is CASSYSSVGEQFF. Here the CDR3 DNA reads TGTGCCAGCAGTTACTCCTCGGTCGGGGAGCAGTTCTTC.

V usage is TRBV27 and J usage is TRBJ1-5; 9 bases are shared with TRBD1. Germline lookup yields CDR1 MNHEY and CDR2 SMNVEV (reference sequence). This CDR3 contains 13 residues. After removal of 5 bases from V and 7 bases from J, the junction contained 3 bases not matched to a gene. The CDR3 loop reads CASSAQGAQPQHF. CDR3 nucleotides: TGTGCCAGCAGTGCACAGGGGGCACAGCCCCAGCATTTT.

This chain uses TRBV9 with TRBJ2-3; 11 bases map to TRBD2. J gave up 2 bases and V 3 bases, and 5 bases lay outside the gene matches. CDR3 size: 16 residues. CDR1 SGDLS and CDR2 YYNGEE come from the germline V gene. CDR3 coding DNA: TGTGCCAGCAGCGGCGGGACTAGCGGAAACACAGATACGCAGTATTTT. Amino acids: CASSGGTSGNTDTQYF.

V usage is TRBV4-1 and J usage is TRBJ1-1; 10 bases fit TRBD1. Trimming took 6 bases from V and 6 from J; bases not matched to a gene: 10. Per the germline V gene, CDR1 is MGHRA and CDR2 is YSYEKL. This CDR3 is 15 amino acids long. The CDR3 protein is CASSPGTGVEAEAFF. The CDR3 nucleotides read TGCGCCAGCAGTCCCGGGACAGGGGTAGAGGCTGAAGCTTTCTTT.

The chain recombines TRBV7-2 with TRBJ2-6; TRBD2 might be the D (6 bases). The CDR3 loop spans 17 amino acids. V lost 1 base and J 0 bases, leaving 10 bases between the germline ends. Germline CDR1 and CDR2: SGHTA and FQGNSA. The CDR3 here is CASSLDSGVSGANVLTF. The CDR3 DNA is TGTGCCAGCAGCTTAGATTCGGGGGTCTCTGGGGCCAACGTCCTGACTTTC.

The rearrangement uses TRBV6-1 and TRBJ1-1; a weak D match, TRBD1 (6 bases). CDR3 length: 14 residues. The germline gives CDR1 MNHNS, CDR2 SASEGT. Trimming left V 11 bases short and J 1 base short, with 17 bases between. The chain's CDR3 is CAGQSSGGNTEAFF. CDR3 nucleotide sequence: TGTGCCGGACAGTCGAGTGGAGGGAACACTGAAGCTTTCTTT.

The gene calls are TRBV4-1 and TRBJ2-5, with TRBD1 matching 9 bases. CDR1 and CDR2 (germline): MGHRA, YSYEKL. The V gene end was trimmed by 2 bases and the J gene end by 1 base; junction bases not matched to a gene: 5. This CDR3 spans 16 amino acids. The CDR3 DNA sequence: TGCGCCAGCAGCCAATTGGGACAGGGTCCCCAAGAGACCCAGTACTTC. It specifies CASSQLGQGPQETQYF.

V is TRBV5-1 and J is TRBJ1-4; 10 nucleotides line up with TRBD1. CDR3 size: 16 residues. V shed 6 bases, J shed 3 bases, and the junction held 8 bases outside the gene matches. Germline V CDR1 and CDR2: SGHRS, YFSETQ. As DNA, the CDR3 is TGCGCCAGCACGTCCCGGGACAGGGGTCCTAATGAAAAACTGTTTTTT. Protein: CASTSRDRGPNEKLFF.

The chain combines TRBV2 with TRBJ1-2; perhaps TRBD1 as D (5 bases). Trimming left V 2 bases short and J 4 bases short, with 11 bases between. This CDR3 is built from 14 residues. The germline CDR1 and CDR2 sequences are SNHLY and FYNNEI. CDR3 coding DNA: TGTGCCAGCAGTGAACTGGCCAGGGTCTATGGCTACACCTTC. Translated, it gives CASSELARVYGYTF.

V is TRBV19 and J is TRBJ1-4, with 9 bases matching TRBD1. CDR3 length: 14 residues. V lost 3 bases and J lost 6; bases outside the gene matches: 2. CDR1 and CDR2 from the germline V gene are LNHDA and SQIVND (reference sequence). The DNA of the CDR3 is TGTGCCAGTAGTATGGGACAGGGCGATGAAAAACTGTTTTTT. Its translation: CASSMGQGDEKLFF.